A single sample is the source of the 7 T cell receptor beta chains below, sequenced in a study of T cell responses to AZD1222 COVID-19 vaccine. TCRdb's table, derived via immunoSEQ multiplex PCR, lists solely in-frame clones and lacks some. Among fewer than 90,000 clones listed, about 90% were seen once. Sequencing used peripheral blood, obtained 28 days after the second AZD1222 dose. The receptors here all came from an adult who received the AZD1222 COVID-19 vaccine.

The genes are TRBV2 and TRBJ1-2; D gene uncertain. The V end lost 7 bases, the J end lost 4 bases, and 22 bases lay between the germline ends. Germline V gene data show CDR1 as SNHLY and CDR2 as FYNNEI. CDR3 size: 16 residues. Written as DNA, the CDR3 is TGTGCCAGCACGAGCGTATCAAGGCACGACCCCTATGGCTACACCTTC. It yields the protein CASTSVSRHDPYGYTF.

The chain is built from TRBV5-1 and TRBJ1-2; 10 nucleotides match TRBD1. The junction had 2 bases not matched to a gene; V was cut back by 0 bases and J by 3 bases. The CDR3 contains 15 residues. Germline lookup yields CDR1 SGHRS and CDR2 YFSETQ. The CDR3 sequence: CASSLGTGGDYGYTF. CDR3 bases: TGCGCCAGCAGCTTGGGGACAGGGGGAGACTATGGCTACACCTTC.

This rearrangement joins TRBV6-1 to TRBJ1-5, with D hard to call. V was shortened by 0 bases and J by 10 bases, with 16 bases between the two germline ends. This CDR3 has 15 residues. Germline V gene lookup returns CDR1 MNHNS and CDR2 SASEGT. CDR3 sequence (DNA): TGTGCCAGCAGTGAAGCCGCACCGCTTATCAGCCCCCAGCATTTT. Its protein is CASSEAAPLISPQHF.

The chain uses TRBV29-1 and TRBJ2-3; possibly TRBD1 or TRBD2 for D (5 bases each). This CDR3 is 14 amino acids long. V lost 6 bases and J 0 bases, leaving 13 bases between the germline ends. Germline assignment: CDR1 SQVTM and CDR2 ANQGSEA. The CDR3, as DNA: TGCAGCGTGGACAACGGGATCAGCACAGATACGCAGTATTTT. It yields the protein CSVDNGISTDTQYF.

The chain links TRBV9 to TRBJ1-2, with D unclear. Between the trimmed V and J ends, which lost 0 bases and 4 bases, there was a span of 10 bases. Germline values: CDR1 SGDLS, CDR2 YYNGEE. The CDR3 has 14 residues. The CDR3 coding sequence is TGTGCCAGCAGCGTAGGGAGGACCTCCTATGGCTACACCTTC. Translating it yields CASSVGRTSYGYTF.

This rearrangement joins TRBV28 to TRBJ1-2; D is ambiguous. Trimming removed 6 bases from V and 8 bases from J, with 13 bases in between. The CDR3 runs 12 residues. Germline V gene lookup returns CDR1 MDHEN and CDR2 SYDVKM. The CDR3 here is CASSPGILGYTF. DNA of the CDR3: TGTGCCAGCAGCCCGGGAATTCTCGGCTACACCTTC.

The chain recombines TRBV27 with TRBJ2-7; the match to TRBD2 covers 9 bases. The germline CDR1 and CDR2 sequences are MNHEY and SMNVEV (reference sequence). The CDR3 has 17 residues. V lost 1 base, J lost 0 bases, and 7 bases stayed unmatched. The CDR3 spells CASSLYSGSWASYEQYF. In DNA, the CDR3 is TGTGCCAGCAGTTTATATAGCGGGAGTTGGGCCTCCTACGAGCAGTACTTC.